These 3 T cell receptor beta chains were sequenced from one sample in a study of blood T cell repertoires in COVID-19. The assay was immunoSEQ multiplex PCR, and TCRdb's table has in-frame clones only and misses some. The table has a few hundred thousand clones, just over 85% seen once. The sequencing sample was made of peripheral blood. Receptor source: a man aged 50-60 years with acute or convalescent COVID-19.

V is TRBV19 and J is TRBJ1-1; D is undetermined. The V end lost 4 bases, the J end lost 4 bases, and 7 bases lay between the germline ends. The CDR3 contains 12 residues. The germline V gene has CDR1 LNHDA and CDR2 SQIVND (reference sequence). CDR3 loop: CASSTPFTEAFF. The CDR3 DNA reads as TGTGCCAGTAGTACCCCTTTCACTGAAGCTTTCTTT.

The CDR3 loop reads CASSRGGTGVTGTQYF. The CDR3, as DNA: TGTGCCAGCAGCCGGGGGGGGACTGGGGTAACCGGTACGCAGTATTTT. The chain couples TRBV11-2 to TRBJ2-3, with 8 bases that match TRBD2. The V gene's germline CDR1 is SGHAT and CDR2 FQNNGV. Trimming cost V 5 bases and J 8 bases; bases outside gene matches: 15. This CDR3 has 16 amino acids.

This clone was recorded a few times. The chain has TRBV12-5 and TRBJ1-2; D gene unclear. Germline CDR1 is LGHNT and CDR2 is FRNRAP. CDR3 length: 13 amino acids. Trimming cost V 1 base and J 4 bases, with 7 bases left between them. DNA of the CDR3: TGTGCTAGTGGTTTGGAAGAGGGCTATGGCTACACCTTC. Translation: CASGLEEGYGYTF.